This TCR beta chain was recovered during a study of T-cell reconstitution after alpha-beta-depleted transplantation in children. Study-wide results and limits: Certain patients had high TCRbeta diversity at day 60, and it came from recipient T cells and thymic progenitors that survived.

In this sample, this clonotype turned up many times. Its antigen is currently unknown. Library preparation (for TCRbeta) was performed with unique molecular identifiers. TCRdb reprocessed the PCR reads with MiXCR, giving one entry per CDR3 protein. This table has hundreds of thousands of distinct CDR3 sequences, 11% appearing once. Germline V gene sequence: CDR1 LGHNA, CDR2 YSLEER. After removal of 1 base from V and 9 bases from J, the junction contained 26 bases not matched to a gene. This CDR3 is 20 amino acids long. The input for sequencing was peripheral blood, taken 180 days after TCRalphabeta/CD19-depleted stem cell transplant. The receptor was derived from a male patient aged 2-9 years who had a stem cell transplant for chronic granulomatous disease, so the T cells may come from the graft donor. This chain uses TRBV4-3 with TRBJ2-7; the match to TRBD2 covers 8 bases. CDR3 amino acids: CASSQVAETMGAGGPIPQYF. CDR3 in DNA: TGCGCCAGCAGCCAAGTAGCTGAGACTATGGGGGCGGGAGGCCCCATACCGCAGTACTTC.